This TCR beta chain comes out of a study of blood T cell repertoires in COVID-19. The CDR3 runs 15 residues. The V end lost 2 bases, the J end lost 0 bases, and 11 bases lay between the germline ends. In germline, CDR1 is SGHNT, CDR2 YYREEE (reference sequence). Assay: immunoSEQ multiplex PCR; the TCRdb copy retains only in-frame clones and omits some. The data show 200,000 to 300,000 clones, 70% to 90% seen once. The chain links TRBV5-4 to TRBJ1-2; a possible D gene is TRBD1 (5 bases). The clonotype was recovered from a woman in her 40s with acute or convalescent COVID-19. Sequencing was performed on peripheral blood. The CDR3 here is CASSFQGPTNYGYTF. The CDR3 nucleotides read TGTGCCAGCAGCTTTCAGGGCCCTACTAACTATGGCTACACCTTC.